These 13 T cell receptor beta chains originate from one sample sequenced in a study of prognosis after radiotherapy for stage I lung cancer. Genomic DNA served as the source from which two-round multiplex PCR generated TCR beta CDR3 amplicons. Used in first-round PCR were primers specific to each TRBV and TRBJ gene. A single record per CDR3 protein comes from TCRdb applying MiXCR to the multiplex PCR reads. The sample gives around 20,000 distinct CDR3 sequences, 50% to 60% of which show up once; 27% is in the top ten. The sample consisted of PBMCs, taken before or after stereotactic body radiation therapy (not recorded which). These receptors were collected from a donor at least 50 years old with non-small cell lung cancer.

In regard to this clonotype: With only one base between it and a far larger clone, this is likely a read error. The V call is TRBV6-5, the J call TRBJ2-7; the D gene is possibly TRBD2 (6 bases). Trimming shortened V by 6 bases and J by 0 bases, and 15 bases separated the two germline ends. This CDR3 region has 15 residues. Germline V gene data show CDR1 as MNHEY and CDR2 as SVGAGI. The CDR3 DNA reads TGTGCCAGCAGGCGAGGCGGGACCAGCTCCTACGAGCAGTACTTC. This sequence encodes CASRRGGTSSYEQYF.

The chain is built from TRBV20-1 and TRBJ2-1; TRBD1 matches at 7 bases. This CDR3 is 14 amino acids long. Per germline, CDR1 DFQATT and CDR2 SNEGSKA (reference sequence). V lost 5 bases, J lost 7 bases, and 11 bases stayed unmatched. In nucleotides, the CDR3 is TGCAGTGCTCCCATGCCGAACAGGGGAAATGAGCAGTTCTTC. This encodes CSAPMPNRGNEQFF.

Turning to this clonotype: It differs at one base from a far larger clone, so likely a read error. The chain carries TRBV6-1 and TRBJ2-2, with 8 bases identical to TRBD2. This CDR3 contains 18 residues. V was clipped by 5 bases and J by 1 base; unmatched bases: 12. The germline CDR1 and CDR2 sequences are MNHNS and SASEGT. The CDR3 protein is CASSSTSVRAWNTGELFF. CDR3 bases: TGTGCCAGCAGTTCGACTAGCGTGAGGGCCTGGAACACCGGGGAGCTGTTTTTT.

In its sample, this clonotype ranks as medium-sized. V gene TRBV28 combines with J gene TRBJ2-3, with D unresolved. Trimming took 8 bases from V and 6 from J, leaving 12 bases between them. The CDR3 totals 12 residues. Germline CDR1 is MDHEN and CDR2 is SYDVKM. CDR3 coding DNA: TGTGCCAGCCTTTCCCCGTGGGATACGCAGTATTTT. Amino acid sequence: CASLSPWDTQYF.

This sequence joins TRBV11-2 and TRBJ2-2, with 8 bases aligning to TRBD2. This CDR3 spans 15 amino acids. V shed 6 bases and J 2 bases; nucleotides not matched to a gene: 5. Looked up from germline, CDR1 is SGHAT and CDR2 is FQNNGV. The chain's CDR3 is CASRATSGNTGELFF. The DNA for the CDR3 is TGTGCCAGCAGGGCTACTAGCGGTAACACCGGGGAGCTGTTTTTT.

On this clonotype: This likely stems from a read error, as it lies one base from a far larger clone. This chain links TRBV6-2 or TRBV6-3 with TRBJ2-7; 9 bases line up with TRBD2. The CDR3 spans 16 residues. V lost 7 bases to trimming and J lost 4 bases; unmatched junction nucleotides: 14. Germline V CDR1 and CDR2: MNHEY, SVGEGT. Here the CDR3 reads CASTSTLAGVIYEQYF. For the CDR3, the DNA is TGTGCCAGCACTTCTACACTAGCGGGCGTAATTTACGAGCAGTACTTC.

The rearrangement joins TRBV12-3 or TRBV12-4 to TRBJ1-2; D is unresolved. The CDR3 has 14 residues. Trimming pared 7 bases from V and 8 bases from J, leaving 20 bases between. Written as DNA, the CDR3 is TGTGCCAGCACCACATTCGAAGCACTTGGGGGCTACACCTTC. Protein sequence: CASTTFEALGGYTF.

This clonotype was recorded at least ten times. The rearrangement uses TRBV28 and TRBJ2-3, with a tentative D call TRBD1 (7 bases). The CDR3 totals 17 residues. The germline CDR1 and CDR2 sequences are MDHEN and SYDVKM. V was cut by 4 bases and J by 8 bases, with 25 bases left in between. CDR3 region: CASSSQGGGTERSTQYF. The CDR3 DNA sequence: TGTGCCAGCAGTTCCCAGGGGGGCGGGACTGAGAGGAGTACGCAGTATTTT.

The chain employs TRBV7-2 and TRBJ2-7, with 8 bases aligning to TRBD2. This CDR3 comprises 17 residues. CDR1 SGHTA and CDR2 FQGNSA come from the germline V gene. With V trimmed by 2 bases and J by 3 bases, 12 bases remained unmatched. CDR3 sequence reads: CASSLKLAAPLVYEQYF. CDR3 DNA sequence: TGTGCCAGCAGCTTAAAACTAGCGGCCCCCCTCGTCTACGAGCAGTACTTC. The variable domain in full, with the rest retrieved from reference TRBV7-2 and TRBJ2-7, is GAGVSQSPSNKVTEKGKDVELRCDPISGHTALYWYRQSLGQGLEFLIYFQGNSAPDKSGLPSDRFSAERTGGSVSTLTIQRTQQEDSAVYLCASSLKLAAPLVYEQYFGPGTRLTVT.

This chain uses TRBV12-3 or TRBV12-4 with TRBJ1-5; D possibly corresponds to TRBD1 (5 bases). This CDR3 spans 13 amino acids. With 5 bases removed from V and 1 base from J, the gap between germline ends came to 6 bases. The CDR3 protein is CASSGGSNQPQHF. CDR3 DNA sequence: TGTGCCAGCAGTGGGGGGAGCAATCAGCCCCAGCATTTT.

This clonotype has ten or more counts. The J gene is TRBJ2-5, the V gene TRBV20-1, with 9 nucleotides matching TRBD2. Germline CDR1 and CDR2: DFQATT and SNEGSKA (reference sequence). This CDR3 is 10 amino acids long. This CDR3 is CTSGKETQYF. In nucleotides, the CDR3 is TGCACTAGCGGGAAAGAGACCCAGTACTTC.

The chain links TRBV12-3 or TRBV12-4 to TRBJ1-5; maybe TRBD1 (5 bases). V lost 2 bases to trimming and J lost 6 bases, with 11 bases between them. This CDR3 is built from 14 residues. The CDR3 here is CASSLIGVGQPQHF. The CDR3 DNA is TGTGCCAGCAGTTTAATAGGGGTGGGTCAGCCCCAGCATTTT.

This clonotype was picked up many times. The V gene is TRBV18, the J gene TRBJ2-7, with 10 nucleotides matching TRBD1. The J segment lost 6 bases and the V segment lost 4 bases, leaving 6 bases of the junction unmatched. The germline CDR1 and CDR2 sequences are KGHSH and LQKENI. The CDR3 has 14 residues. The CDR3 bases are TGTGCCAGCTCACGGGACAGGGGAAGAGGCGAGCAGTACTTC. It codes for CASSRDRGRGEQYF.